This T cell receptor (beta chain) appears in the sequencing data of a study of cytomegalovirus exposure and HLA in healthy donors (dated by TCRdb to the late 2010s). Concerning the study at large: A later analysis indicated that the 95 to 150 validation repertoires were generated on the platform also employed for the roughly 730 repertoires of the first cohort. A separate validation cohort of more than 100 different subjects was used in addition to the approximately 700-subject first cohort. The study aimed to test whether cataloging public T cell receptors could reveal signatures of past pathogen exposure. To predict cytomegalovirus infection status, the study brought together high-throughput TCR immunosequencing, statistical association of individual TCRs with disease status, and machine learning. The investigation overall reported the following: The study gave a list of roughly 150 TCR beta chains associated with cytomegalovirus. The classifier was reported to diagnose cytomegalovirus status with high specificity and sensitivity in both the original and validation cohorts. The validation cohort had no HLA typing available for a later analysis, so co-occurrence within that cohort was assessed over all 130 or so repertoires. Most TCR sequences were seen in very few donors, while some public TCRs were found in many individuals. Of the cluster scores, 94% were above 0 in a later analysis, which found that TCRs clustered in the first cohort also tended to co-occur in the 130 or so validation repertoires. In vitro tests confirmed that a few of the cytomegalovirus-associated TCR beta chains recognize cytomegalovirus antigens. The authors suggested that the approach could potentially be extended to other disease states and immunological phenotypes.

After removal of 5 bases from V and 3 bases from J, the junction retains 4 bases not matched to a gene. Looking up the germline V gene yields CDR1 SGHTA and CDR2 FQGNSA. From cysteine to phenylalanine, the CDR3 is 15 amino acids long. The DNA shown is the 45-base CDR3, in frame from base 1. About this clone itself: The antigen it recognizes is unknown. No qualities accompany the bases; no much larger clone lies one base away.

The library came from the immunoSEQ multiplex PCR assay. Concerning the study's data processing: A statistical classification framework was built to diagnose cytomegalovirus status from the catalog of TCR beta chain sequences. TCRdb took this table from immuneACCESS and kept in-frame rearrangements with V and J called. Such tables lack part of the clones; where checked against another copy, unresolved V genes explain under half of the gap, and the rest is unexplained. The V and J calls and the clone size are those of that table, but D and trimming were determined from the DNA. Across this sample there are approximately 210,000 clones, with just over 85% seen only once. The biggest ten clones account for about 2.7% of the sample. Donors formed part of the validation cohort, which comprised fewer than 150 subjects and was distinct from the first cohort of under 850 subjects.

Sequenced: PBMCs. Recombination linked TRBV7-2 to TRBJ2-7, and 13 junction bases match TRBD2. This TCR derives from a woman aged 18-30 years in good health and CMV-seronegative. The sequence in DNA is TGTGCCAGCAGCCCGGGACTAGCGGGAAGCTACGAGCAGTACTTC. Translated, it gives CASSPGLAGSYEQYF.